This TCR beta chain was captured by sequencing in a study of molecular identifiers for immune sequencing clone quantification. For the study at large: Split five ways in replicates, RNA from approximately 20,000 or 98,000 naive CD8 cells had four portions sequenced.

This clonotype was recorded at least ten times. Its antigen is currently unknown. In the sort, naive CD8 T cells were defined as CD8+CD4-CCR7+CD45RA+. MiXCR, run by TCRdb on the PCR reads, gives a single entry per CDR3 protein. The top ten clones hold about 6% of a sample with 20,000 or so distinct CDR3 sequences, 20% to 25% of them seen once. Deletions cut 2 bases from V and 4 bases from J, with 9 bases between. The germline gives CDR1 MNHEY, CDR2 SVGAGI. This CDR3 is built from 13 residues. Study-level results: Under 1% of molecules in naive cells, but over 97% of effector molecules, belonged to clones above 20 RNA copies. Identical barcode-sharing TCR molecules could lead to underestimated sizes for highly expanded clones.

The TCR comes from a human donor in good health. Some libraries in this study had Jurkat cell RNA spiked in. This sequence joins TRBV6-5 and TRBJ2-7; D is perhaps TRBD2 (5 bases). The sample taken for sequencing was naive CD8+ T cells from blood, with Jurkat cell RNA spiked in. Regarding subset: FACS-sorted CD8+CD4-CCR7+CD45RA+ naive T cells. Written as DNA, the CDR3 is TGTGCCAGCAGTTACGGGGAGTCGTACGAGCAGTACTTC. It codes for CASSYGESYEQYF.